This T cell receptor beta chain was retrieved from a study of identical twins. Germline loops: CDR1 DFQATT, CDR2 SNEGSKA (reference sequence). The length of the CDR3 is 14 residues. Trimming shortened V by 5 bases and J by 0 bases, and 14 bases separated the two germline ends. TCRdb re-derived calls from the 5' RACE reads in MiXCR, one entry per CDR3 protein. The table records around 450,000 distinct CDR3 sequences, 14% of them present only once. These same data were also listed under a study on yellow fever vaccine responses in identical twins.

The specimen was CD4+ T cells sorted from blood. The sequence was obtained from a woman under 30 in good health. The rearrangement joins TRBV20-1 to TRBJ2-7; D perhaps matches TRBD1 (6 bases). CDR3 sequence reads: CSALDSPSSYEQYF. The CDR3 nucleotides read TGCAGTGCTTTGGACAGTCCCAGCTCCTACGAGCAGTACTTC.